Described below is a single TCR beta chain sequence and its context. CDR1 and CDR2 from the germline V gene are SQVTM and ANQGSEA. V was clipped by 4 bases and J by 8 bases, with 17 bases between them. There are 13 residues in the CDR3. The data originate from a study of blood T cell repertoires in COVID-19. Study-level information: Sites across the United States, Italy and Spain contributed samples from acute and convalescent COVID-19. Sources were T cells, B-cell-depleted T cells, or PBMCs; the material itself was cDNA or gDNA.

The study assigned cohorts using participant-reported clinical history. Per the original data handling: Estimation of nucleated cell counts relied on the amplification of reference gene primers. Libraries were prepared by immunoSEQ multiplex PCR; TCRdb keeps only in-frame clonotypes and omits some of them. The D gene and trimming were derived from the DNA, and the V and J assignments and clone size from that table. In the table there are 130,000 to 150,000 clones, 88% of which are singletons. The source material was PBMCs or T cells enriched from blood (not recorded which). The source of this sequence is a woman under 40 with acute COVID-19. This chain uses TRBV29-1 with TRBJ1-2; D gene unclear. CDR3 DNA sequence: TGCAGCGTTGTTTCCGACTCCCTCCGAGGCTACACCTTC. This translates into CSVVSDSLRGYTF.